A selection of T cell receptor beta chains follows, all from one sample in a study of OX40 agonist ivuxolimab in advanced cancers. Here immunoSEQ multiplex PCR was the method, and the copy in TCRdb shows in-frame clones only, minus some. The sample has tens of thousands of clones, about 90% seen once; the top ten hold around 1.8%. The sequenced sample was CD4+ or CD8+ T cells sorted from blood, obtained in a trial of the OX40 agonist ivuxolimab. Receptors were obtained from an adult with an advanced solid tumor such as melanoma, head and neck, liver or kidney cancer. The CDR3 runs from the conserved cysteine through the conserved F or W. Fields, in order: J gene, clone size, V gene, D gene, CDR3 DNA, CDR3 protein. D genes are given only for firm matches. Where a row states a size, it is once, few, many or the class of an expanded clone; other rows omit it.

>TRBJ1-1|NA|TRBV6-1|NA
TGTGCCAGCAGTGAGGGGGCGTACACTGAAGCTTTCTTT
CASSEGAYTEAFF
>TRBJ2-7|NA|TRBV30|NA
TGTGCCTGCAGGGACTCCTACGAGCAGTACTTC
CACRDSYEQYF
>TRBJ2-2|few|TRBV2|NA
TGTGCCAGCAGTGAAATAACGGGGGAGCTGTTTTTT
CASSEITGELFF
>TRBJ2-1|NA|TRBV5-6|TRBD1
TGTGCCAGCAGCCGCCCCGGGACAGGGGCGAATGAGCAGTTCTTC
CASSRPGTGANEQFF
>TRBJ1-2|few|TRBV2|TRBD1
TGTGCCAGCAGTAAAACAGGGGTGGATGGCTACACCTTC
CASSKTGVDGYTF
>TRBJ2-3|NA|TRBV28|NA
TGTGCCAGCAGTTTTTCGGGGAAGGCAGATACGCAGTATTTT
CASSFSGKADTQYF
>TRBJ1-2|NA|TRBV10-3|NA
TGTGCCATCAGTGAGTCGCCTAACTATGGCTACACCTTC
CAISESPNYGYTF
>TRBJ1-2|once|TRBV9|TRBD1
TGTGCCAGCAGCGAGAGGGGACAGGGGGATGACTATGGCTACACCTTC
CASSERGQGDDYGYTF
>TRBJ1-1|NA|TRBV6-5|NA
TGTGCCAGCAGGAGATGGGGGTCGGACACTGAAGCTTTCTTT
CASRRWGSDTEAFF
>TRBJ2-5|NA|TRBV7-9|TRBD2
TGTGCCAGCACCTTAGCGGGCAAAGAGACCCAGTACTTC
CASTLAGKETQYF
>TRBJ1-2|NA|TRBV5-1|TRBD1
TGCGCCAGCAGCCCTGCGACAGGGAACTATGGCTACACCTTC
CASSPATGNYGYTF
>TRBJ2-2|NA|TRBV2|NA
TGTGCCAGCATGGTGGCGGCGAACACCGGGGAGCTGTTTTTT
CASMVAANTGELFF
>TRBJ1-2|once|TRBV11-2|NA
TGTGCCAGCAGCCCCGCCAGGTCCTTGGTAGGCTACACCTTC
CASSPARSLVGYTF
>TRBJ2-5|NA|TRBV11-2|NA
TGTGCCAGCAGCATAGGATCTGAGACCCAGTACTTC
CASSIGSETQYF
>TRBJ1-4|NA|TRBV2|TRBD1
TGTGCCAGCAGTCAGGGGGCGGGGGAAAAACTGTTTTTT
CASSQGAGEKLFF
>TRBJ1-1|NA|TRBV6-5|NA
TGTGCCAGCAACAAAGGGCCCGCCGAGGGAACTGAAGCTTTCTTT
CASNKGPAEGTEAFF
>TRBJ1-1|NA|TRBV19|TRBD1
TGTGCCAGTAGCCAGGGGGCGCATTCCCGCGCTGAAGCTTTCTTT
CASSQGAHSRAEAFF